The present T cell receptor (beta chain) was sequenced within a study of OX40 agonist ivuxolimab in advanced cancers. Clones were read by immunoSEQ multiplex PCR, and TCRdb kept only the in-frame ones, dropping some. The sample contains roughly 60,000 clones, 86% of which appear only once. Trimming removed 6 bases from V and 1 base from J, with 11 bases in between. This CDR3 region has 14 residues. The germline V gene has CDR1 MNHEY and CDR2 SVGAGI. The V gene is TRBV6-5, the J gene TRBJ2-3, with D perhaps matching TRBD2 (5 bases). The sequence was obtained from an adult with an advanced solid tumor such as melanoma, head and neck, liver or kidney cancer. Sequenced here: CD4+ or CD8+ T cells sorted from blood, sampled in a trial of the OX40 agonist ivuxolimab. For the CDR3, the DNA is TGTGCCAGCAGAGTAGCGACACGCACAGATACGCAGTATTTT. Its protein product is CASRVATRTDTQYF.